This TCR beta chain was profiled in a study of T cell changes during pregnancy in multiple sclerosis. Germline V lookup: CDR1 MDHEN, CDR2 SYDVKM. Trimming shortened V by 8 bases and J by 3 bases, and 17 bases separated the two germline ends. The CDR3 extends over 14 amino acids. TCRdb's copy holds only in-frame clones and misses some; the assay was immunoSEQ multiplex PCR. Here the sample spans around 95,000 clones, 90% to 95% being singletons. The sample was peripheral blood, taken after pregnancy. The rearrangement links TRBV28 to TRBJ2-7; TRBD1 is a possible D gene (6 bases). The sequence derives from a female donor in good health, enrolled as a control in a pregnancy study. In DNA form, the CDR3 reads TGTGCCAGCCACCTCCCGGGGACAAGCTACGAGCAGTACTTC. Translating it yields CASHLPGTSYEQYF.